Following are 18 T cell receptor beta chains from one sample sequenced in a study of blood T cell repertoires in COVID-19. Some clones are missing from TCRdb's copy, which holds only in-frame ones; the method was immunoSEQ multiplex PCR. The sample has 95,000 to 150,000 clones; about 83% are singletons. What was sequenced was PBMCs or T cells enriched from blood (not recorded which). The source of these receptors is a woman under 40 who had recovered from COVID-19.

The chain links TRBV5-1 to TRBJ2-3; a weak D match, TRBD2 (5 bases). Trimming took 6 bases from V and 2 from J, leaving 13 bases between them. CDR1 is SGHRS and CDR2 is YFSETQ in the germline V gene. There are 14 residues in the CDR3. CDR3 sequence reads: CASTSAEFTDTQYF. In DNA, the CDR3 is TGCGCCAGCACCTCAGCGGAATTCACAGATACGCAGTATTTT.

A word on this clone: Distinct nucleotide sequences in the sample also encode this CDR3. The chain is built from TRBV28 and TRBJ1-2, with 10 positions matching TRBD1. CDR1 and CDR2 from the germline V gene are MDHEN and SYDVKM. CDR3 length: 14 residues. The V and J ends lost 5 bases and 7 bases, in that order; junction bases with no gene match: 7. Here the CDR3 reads CASSRDRGRGGYTF. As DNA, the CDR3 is TGTGCCAGCAGTCGGGACAGGGGAAGAGGTGGCTACACCTTC.

The CDR3 protein is CASSLEAGAYNEQFF. CDR3 nucleotide sequence: TGTGCCAGCAGCTTGGAGGCGGGAGCTTACAATGAGCAGTTCTTC. The genes are TRBV11-3 and TRBJ2-1; 7 bases fit TRBD2. The CDR3 totals 15 residues. The J segment lost 4 bases and the V segment lost 3 bases, leaving 6 bases of the junction unmatched. Germline-derived CDR1 and CDR2 are SGHNT and YENEEA.

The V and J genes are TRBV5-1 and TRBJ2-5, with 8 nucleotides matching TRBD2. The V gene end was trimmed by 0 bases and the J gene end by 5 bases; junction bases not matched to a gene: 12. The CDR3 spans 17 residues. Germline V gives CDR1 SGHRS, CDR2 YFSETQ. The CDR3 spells CASSLGFRGLVSETQYF. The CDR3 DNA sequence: TGCGCCAGCAGCTTGGGGTTCCGGGGACTAGTATCGGAGACCCAGTACTTC.

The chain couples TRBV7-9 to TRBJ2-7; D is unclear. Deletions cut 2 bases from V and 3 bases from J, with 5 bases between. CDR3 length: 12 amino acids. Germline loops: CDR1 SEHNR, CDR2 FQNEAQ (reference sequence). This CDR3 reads CASSLSNYEQYF. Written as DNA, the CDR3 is TGTGCCAGCAGCTTATCCAACTACGAGCAGTACTTC.

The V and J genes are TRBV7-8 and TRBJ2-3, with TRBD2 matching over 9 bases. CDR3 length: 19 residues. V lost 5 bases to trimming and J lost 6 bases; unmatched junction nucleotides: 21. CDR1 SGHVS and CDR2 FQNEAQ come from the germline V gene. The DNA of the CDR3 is TGTGCCAGCAGCCAGAGGGCGGGAGGGCCTCTTCCCATGTCCGATACGCAGTATTTT. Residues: CASSQRAGGPLPMSDTQYF.

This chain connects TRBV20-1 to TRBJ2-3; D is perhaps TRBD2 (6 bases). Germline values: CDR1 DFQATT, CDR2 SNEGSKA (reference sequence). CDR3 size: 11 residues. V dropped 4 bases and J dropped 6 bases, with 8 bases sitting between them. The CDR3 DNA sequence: TGCAGTGCTATGGAGGGGGATACGCAGTATTTT. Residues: CSAMEGDTQYF.

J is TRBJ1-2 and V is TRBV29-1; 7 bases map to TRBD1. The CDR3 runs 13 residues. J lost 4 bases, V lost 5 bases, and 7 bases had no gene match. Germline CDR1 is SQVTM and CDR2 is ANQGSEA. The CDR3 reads CSVSRGQVYGYTF. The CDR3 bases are TGCAGCGTTAGTAGGGGGCAGGTCTATGGCTACACCTTC.

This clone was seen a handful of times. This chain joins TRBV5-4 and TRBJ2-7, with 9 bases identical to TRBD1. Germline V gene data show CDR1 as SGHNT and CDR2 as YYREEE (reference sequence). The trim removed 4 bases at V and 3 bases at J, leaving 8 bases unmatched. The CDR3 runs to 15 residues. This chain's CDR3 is CASSNPGQGIYEQYF. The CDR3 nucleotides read TGTGCCAGCAGCAACCCGGGACAGGGAATCTACGAGCAGTACTTC. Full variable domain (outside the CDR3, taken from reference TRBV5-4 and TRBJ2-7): ETGVTQSPTHLIKTRGQQVTLRCSSQSGHNTVSWYQQALGQGPQFIFQYYREEENGRGNFPPRFSGLQFPNYSSELNVNALELDDSALYLCASSNPGQGIYEQYFGPGTRLTVT.

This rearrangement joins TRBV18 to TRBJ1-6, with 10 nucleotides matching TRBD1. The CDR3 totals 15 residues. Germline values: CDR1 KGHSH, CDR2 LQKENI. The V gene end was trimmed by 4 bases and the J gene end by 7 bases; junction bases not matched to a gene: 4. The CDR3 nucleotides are TGTGCCAGCTCACGCGAGACAGGGGGCAATTCACCCCTCCACTTT. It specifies CASSRETGGNSPLHF. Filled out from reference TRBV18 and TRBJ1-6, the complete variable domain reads NAGVMQNPRHLVRRRGQEARLRCSPMKGHSHVYWYRQLPEEGLKFMVYLQKENIIDESGMPKERFSAEFPKEGPSILRIQQVVRGDSAAYFCASSRETGGNSPLHFGNGTRLTVT.

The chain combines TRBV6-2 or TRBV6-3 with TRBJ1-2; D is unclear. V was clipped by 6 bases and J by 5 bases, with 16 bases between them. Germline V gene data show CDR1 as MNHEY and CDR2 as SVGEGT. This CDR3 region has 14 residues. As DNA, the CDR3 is TGTGCCAGCAGCATCAGTGGCCCTCTTTATGGCTACACCTTC. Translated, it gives CASSISGPLYGYTF.

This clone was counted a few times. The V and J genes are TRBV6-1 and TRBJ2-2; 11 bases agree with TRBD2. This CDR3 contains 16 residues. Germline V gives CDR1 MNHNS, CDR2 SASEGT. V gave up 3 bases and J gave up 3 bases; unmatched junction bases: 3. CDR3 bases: TGTGCCAGCAGTGAGTGGACTAGCGGGTACACCGGGGAGCTGTTTTTT. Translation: CASSEWTSGYTGELFF.

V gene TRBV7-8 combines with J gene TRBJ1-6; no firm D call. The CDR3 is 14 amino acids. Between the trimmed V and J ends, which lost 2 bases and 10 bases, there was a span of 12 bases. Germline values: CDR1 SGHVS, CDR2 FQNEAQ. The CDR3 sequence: CASSLFAAKSPLHF. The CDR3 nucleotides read TGTGCCAGCAGCTTATTTGCGGCCAAATCACCCCTCCACTTT.

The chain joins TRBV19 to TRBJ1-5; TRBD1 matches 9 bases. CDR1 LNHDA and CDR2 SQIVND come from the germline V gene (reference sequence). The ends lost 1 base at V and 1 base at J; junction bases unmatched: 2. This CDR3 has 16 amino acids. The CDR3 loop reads CASSIVQGASNQPQHF. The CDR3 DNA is TGTGCCAGTAGTATAGTACAGGGGGCCAGCAATCAGCCCCAGCATTTT.

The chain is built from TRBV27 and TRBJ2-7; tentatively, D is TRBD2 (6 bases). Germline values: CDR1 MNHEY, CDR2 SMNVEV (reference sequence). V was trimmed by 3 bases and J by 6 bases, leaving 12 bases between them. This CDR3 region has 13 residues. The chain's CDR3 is CASSFVGAGEQYF. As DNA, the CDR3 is TGTGCCAGCAGTTTCGTGGGAGCGGGCGAGCAGTACTTC.

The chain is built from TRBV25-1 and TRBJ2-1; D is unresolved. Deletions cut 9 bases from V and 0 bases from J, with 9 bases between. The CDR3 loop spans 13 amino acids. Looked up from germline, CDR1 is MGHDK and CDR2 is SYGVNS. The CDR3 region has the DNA TGTGCCAGTGAGAGGAGCTCCTACAATGAGCAGTTCTTC. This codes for CASERSSYNEQFF.

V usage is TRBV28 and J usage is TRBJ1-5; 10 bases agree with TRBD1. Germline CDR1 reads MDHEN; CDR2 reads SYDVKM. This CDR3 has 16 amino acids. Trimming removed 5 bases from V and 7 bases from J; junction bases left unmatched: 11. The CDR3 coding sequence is TGTGCCAGCAGTCCCGTAACGACAGGGGGCGGGCAGCCCCAGCATTTT. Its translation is CASSPVTTGGGQPQHF.

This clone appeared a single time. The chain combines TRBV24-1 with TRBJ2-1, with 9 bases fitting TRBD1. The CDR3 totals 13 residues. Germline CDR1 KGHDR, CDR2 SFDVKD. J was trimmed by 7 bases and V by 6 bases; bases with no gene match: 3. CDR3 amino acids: CATSFGTGNEQFF. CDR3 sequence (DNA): TGTGCCACCAGTTTTGGGACAGGGAATGAGCAGTTCTTC.